These 7 T cell receptor beta chains came from one sample sequenced in a study of cytomegalovirus exposure and HLA in healthy donors. 13 Jbeta primers and 60 Vbeta primers were used for the PCR. Profiled with immunoSEQ multiplex PCR; TCRdb holds only in-frame clones, not every one. The sample lists some 130,000 clones, 77% occurring once. Source material: PBMCs. Every receptor here comes from a male donor in good health and CMV-seronegative.

This chain connects TRBV5-1 to TRBJ1-3; TRBD1 matches 9 bases. V was clipped by 0 bases and J by 3 bases; unmatched bases: 7. Germline V gene sequence: CDR1 SGHRS, CDR2 YFSETQ. This CDR3 spans 17 amino acids. The CDR3 DNA sequence: TGCGCCAGCAGCTTGGGAACCGGGACAGGGCGTGGAAACACCATATATTTT. Protein product: CASSLGTGTGRGNTIYF.

The chain joins TRBV5-5 to TRBJ2-7; a weak D match, TRBD2 (5 bases). Trimming cost V 4 bases and J 3 bases, with 14 bases left between them. This CDR3 is built from 14 residues. Germline CDR1 reads SGHKS; CDR2 reads YYEKEE (reference sequence). CDR3 nucleotides: TGTGCCAGCAGCCTGGCGGTAGGGAGCTACGAGCAGTACTTC. This sequence encodes CASSLAVGSYEQYF. Looking up the rest from reference TRBV5-5 and TRBJ2-7 gives the full variable domain: DAGVTQSPTHLIKTRGQQVTLRCSPISGHKSVSWYQQVLGQGPQFIFQYYEKEERGRGNFPDRFSARQFPNYSSELNVNALLLGDSALYLCASSLAVGSYEQYFGPGTRLTVT.

The chain couples TRBV19 to TRBJ1-5, with no clear D. The CDR3 sequence is 12 residues long. The germline V gene encodes CDR1 LNHDA and CDR2 SQIVND (reference sequence). V lost 3 bases and J 6 bases, leaving 6 bases between the germline ends. The CDR3 region is CASSIRSQPQHF. The CDR3 DNA is TGTGCCAGTAGTATTCGTAGTCAGCCCCAGCATTTT.

The V gene is TRBV7-9, the J gene TRBJ1-1; a weak D match, TRBD1 (5 bases). The CDR3 loop spans 13 amino acids. CDR1 is SEHNR and CDR2 is FQNEAQ in the germline V gene (reference sequence). Trimming shortened V by 5 bases and J by 5 bases, and 12 bases separated the two germline ends. The CDR3 region has the DNA TGTGCCAGCAGCAAGGAAGGGGTGACTGAAGCTTTCTTT. Translation gives CASSKEGVTEAFF.

The rearrangement links TRBV27 to TRBJ2-2; 7 bases match TRBD1. The V and J ends lost 5 bases and 4 bases, in that order; junction bases with no gene match: 7. Germline CDR1 reads MNHEY; CDR2 reads SMNVEV (reference sequence). The CDR3 contains 15 residues. This CDR3 is CASSQDRRGTGELFF. CDR3 DNA sequence: TGTGCCAGCAGTCAGGACAGGAGAGGCACCGGGGAGCTGTTTTTT.

V gene TRBV5-1 combines with J gene TRBJ2-7, with D perhaps TRBD1 (6 bases). There are 14 residues in the CDR3. The V end was cut by 0 bases, the J end by 5 bases, with 12 bases between. Germline V gene sequence: CDR1 SGHRS, CDR2 YFSETQ. The CDR3 sequence is CASSLAEQGHEQYF. For the CDR3, the DNA is TGCGCCAGCAGCTTGGCCGAACAGGGACACGAGCAGTACTTC.

Regarding this clone: Other DNA sequences in this specimen translate into the identical CDR3. The gene calls are TRBV6-6 and TRBJ2-5, with 9 bases identical to TRBD1. The V gene's germline CDR1 is MNHNY and CDR2 SVGAGI (reference sequence). The CDR3 runs 16 residues. V trimming: 5 bases; J trimming: 4 bases; junction bases outside the gene matches: 11. The CDR3 nucleotides are TGTGCCAGCAGTCAAATTCCGGGACAGGGCAGAGAGACCCAGTACTTC. It specifies CASSQIPGQGRETQYF.